Listed below are T cell receptor beta chains from one sample, sequenced in a study of OX40 agonist ivuxolimab in advanced cancers. Here immunoSEQ multiplex PCR was the method, and the copy in TCRdb shows in-frame clones only, minus some. The sample shows about 67,000 clones, around 83% of them seen only once. The sample consisted of CD4+ or CD8+ T cells sorted from blood, taken in a trial of the OX40 agonist ivuxolimab. These receptors originate from an adult with an advanced solid tumor such as melanoma, head and neck, liver or kidney cancer. The CDR3 runs from the conserved cysteine through the conserved F or W. D genes are given only for firm matches. The size field is filled for only some rows; it gives once, few, many or a size class.

d_call: TRBD2; clone_size: -; v_call: TRBV5-1; j_call: TRBJ2-2; cdr3_aa: CASSFLGGTGELFF; cdr3_nt: TGCGCCAGCAGCTTCCTGGGAGGGACCGGGGAGCTGTTTTTT
d_call: TRBD1; clone_size: -; v_call: TRBV4-1; j_call: TRBJ1-4; cdr3_aa: CASSHPGTGWEKLFF; cdr3_nt: TGCGCCAGCAGCCACCCCGGGACAGGGTGGGAAAAACTGTTTTTT
d_call: TRBD1; clone_size: -; v_call: TRBV13; j_call: TRBJ2-1; cdr3_aa: CASSLTGENEQFF; cdr3_nt: TGTGCCAGCAGCCTGACAGGGGAGAATGAGCAGTTCTTC
d_call: TRBD1; clone_size: -; v_call: TRBV29-1; j_call: TRBJ2-5; cdr3_aa: CSAGRDRLETQYF; cdr3_nt: TGCAGCGCGGGCCGGGACAGGTTAGAGACCCAGTACTTC
d_call: TRBD1; clone_size: -; v_call: TRBV11-2; j_call: TRBJ1-3; cdr3_aa: CASSRTGFTGNTIYF; cdr3_nt: TGTGCCAGCAGCCGGACAGGGTTTACTGGAAACACCATATATTTT
d_call: -; clone_size: -; v_call: TRBV21-1; j_call: TRBJ1-4; cdr3_aa: CASRRDTNEKLFF; cdr3_nt: TGTGCCAGCAGACGGGACACGAATGAAAAACTGTTTTTT
d_call: -; clone_size: -; v_call: TRBV10-3; j_call: TRBJ1-5; cdr3_aa: CAISERSGTSNQPQHF; cdr3_nt: TGTGCCATCAGTGAGAGGTCAGGGACAAGCAATCAGCCCCAGCATTTT
d_call: -; clone_size: -; v_call: TRBV30; j_call: TRBJ1-5; cdr3_aa: CAWSLQYNQPQHF; cdr3_nt: TGTGCCTGGAGTTTACAGTACAATCAGCCCCAGCATTTT
d_call: -; clone_size: -; v_call: TRBV4-1; j_call: TRBJ2-1; cdr3_aa: CASSQDGSSYNEQFF; cdr3_nt: TGCGCCAGCAGCCAAGACGGGAGCTCCTACAATGAGCAGTTCTTC
d_call: TRBD1; clone_size: -; v_call: TRBV11-3; j_call: TRBJ2-7; cdr3_aa: CASSLGGTGSHEQYF; cdr3_nt: TGTGCCAGCAGCTTAGGCGGGACAGGGTCCCACGAGCAGTACTTC
d_call: TRBD1; clone_size: once; v_call: TRBV10-1; j_call: TRBJ1-4; cdr3_aa: CASRTGEETNEKLFF; cdr3_nt: TGCGCCAGCAGGACAGGGGAGGAAACTAATGAAAAACTGTTTTTT
d_call: -; clone_size: -; v_call: TRBV7-9; j_call: TRBJ2-7; cdr3_aa: CASSLEGGTNSYEQYF; cdr3_nt: TGTGCCAGCAGCTTAGAGGGGGGGACAAACTCCTACGAGCAGTACTTC
d_call: -; clone_size: -; v_call: TRBV7-8; j_call: TRBJ1-1; cdr3_aa: CASSPETEAFF; cdr3_nt: TGTGCCAGCAGCCCTGAGACTGAAGCTTTCTTT
d_call: -; clone_size: -; v_call: TRBV7-2; j_call: TRBJ1-2; cdr3_aa: CASGLSGSNYGYTF; cdr3_nt: TGTGCCAGCGGGCTTTCAGGGAGTAACTATGGCTACACCTTC
d_call: -; clone_size: -; v_call: TRBV7-2; j_call: TRBJ2-7; cdr3_aa: CASSSRGGESRYEQYF; cdr3_nt: TGTGCCAGCAGTTCTAGAGGAGGGGAAAGCCGGTACGAGCAGTACTTC
d_call: -; clone_size: -; v_call: TRBV5-1; j_call: TRBJ2-2; cdr3_aa: CASTPRPGENTGELFF; cdr3_nt: TGCGCCAGCACTCCACGTCCAGGTGAAAACACCGGGGAGCTGTTTTTT
d_call: -; clone_size: -; v_call: TRBV5-1; j_call: TRBJ2-5; cdr3_aa: CASSLGGGETQYF; cdr3_nt: TGCGCCAGCAGCTTGGGGGGAGGAGAGACCCAGTACTTC
d_call: TRBD1; clone_size: -; v_call: TRBV5-4; j_call: TRBJ2-1; cdr3_aa: CASSFGIGTGGNEQFF; cdr3_nt: TGTGCCAGCAGCTTTGGCATAGGGACAGGGGGGAATGAGCAGTTCTTC
d_call: TRBD2; clone_size: -; v_call: TRBV25-1; j_call: TRBJ2-2; cdr3_aa: CASSAGTSSNTGELFF; cdr3_nt: TGTGCCAGCAGTGCAGGGACTAGCTCAAACACCGGGGAGCTGTTTTTT
d_call: -; clone_size: -; v_call: TRBV6-6; j_call: TRBJ1-5; cdr3_aa: CASSYLGGGDFQPQHF; cdr3_nt: TGTGCCAGCAGTTACCTGGGGGGAGGGGATTTCCAGCCCCAGCATTTT
d_call: -; clone_size: -; v_call: TRBV6-1; j_call: TRBJ1-1; cdr3_aa: CASRSRTGSNTEAFF; cdr3_nt: TGTGCCAGCAGAAGTAGAACAGGGTCAAACACTGAAGCTTTCTTT
d_call: -; clone_size: few; v_call: TRBV2; j_call: TRBJ1-4; cdr3_aa: CASSEVIGTNEKLFF; cdr3_nt: TGTGCCAGCAGTGAAGTCATTGGCACTAATGAAAAACTGTTTTTT
d_call: -; clone_size: -; v_call: TRBV11-2; j_call: TRBJ1-1; cdr3_aa: CASSLQVLNTEAFF; cdr3_nt: TGTGCCAGCAGCCTACAGGTGCTGAACACTGAAGCTTTCTTT
d_call: TRBD2; clone_size: -; v_call: TRBV11-2; j_call: TRBJ2-5; cdr3_aa: CASSLEGGGVRETQYF; cdr3_nt: TGTGCCAGCAGCTTAGAGGGCGGGGGTGTGCGAGAGACCCAGTACTTC
d_call: -; clone_size: -; v_call: TRBV4-1; j_call: TRBJ2-1; cdr3_aa: CASSSFRDQGNEQFF; cdr3_nt: TGCGCCAGCAGCAGTTTCCGGGACCAGGGCAATGAGCAGTTCTTC
d_call: TRBD2; clone_size: once; v_call: TRBV19; j_call: TRBJ2-5; cdr3_aa: CASTTTSGKETQYF; cdr3_nt: TGTGCCAGTACTACGACTAGCGGGAAAGAGACCCAGTACTTC
d_call: -; clone_size: -; v_call: TRBV19; j_call: TRBJ1-1; cdr3_aa: CASSKDSPHTTEAFF; cdr3_nt: TGTGCCAGTAGTAAGGACAGCCCTCATACCACTGAAGCTTTCTTT
d_call: -; clone_size: once; v_call: TRBV9; j_call: TRBJ2-5; cdr3_aa: CASSLGGSETQYF; cdr3_nt: TGTGCCAGCAGCCTTGGGGGATCGGAGACCCAGTACTTC
d_call: -; clone_size: -; v_call: TRBV28; j_call: TRBJ1-2; cdr3_aa: CASSPQGYYGYTF; cdr3_nt: TGTGCCAGCAGCCCCCAGGGGTACTATGGCTACACCTTC
d_call: -; clone_size: -; v_call: TRBV29-1; j_call: TRBJ1-2; cdr3_aa: CSGGADDGYTF; cdr3_nt: TGCAGCGGGGGCGCCGACGATGGCTACACCTTC
d_call: -; clone_size: -; v_call: TRBV5-1; j_call: TRBJ1-4; cdr3_aa: CASSLGAMKEKLFF; cdr3_nt: TGCGCCAGCAGCTTGGGGGCAATGAAAGAAAAACTGTTTTTT